This T cell receptor beta chain was recorded in a study of vaccination effects on CD4 cells after COVID-19. Whole-study findings and limits: Spike-reactive clones found after vaccination in convalescents were mainly new vaccine-induced clones.

Having been cultured for 10 days, the cells underwent CD4+ T cell isolation. The individual was infected with SARS-CoV-2 between March and December 2020, as confirmed by PCR. The table came from immunoSEQ multiplex PCR; TCRdb's copy has only in-frame clones and leaves some out. The profile shows 40,000 to 55,000 clones, around 74% of them singletons. CDR1 SEHNR and CDR2 FQNEAQ come from the germline V gene (reference sequence). Trimming took off 0 bases at V and 4 bases at J, with 6 bases between the two ends. The CDR3 runs to 13 residues. Comments on this clone: Antigen: not known.

This chain links TRBV7-9 with TRBJ2-5; a weak D match, TRBD2 (6 bases). The sample in question was CD4+ T cells from PBMCs cultured without peptide, obtained before COVID-19 vaccination. This clonotype originated in a human donor who had a prior SARS-CoV-2 infection. CDR3 sequence (DNA): TGTGCCAGCAGCTTAGCGGGAGGAGAGACCCAGTACTTC. This codes for CASSLAGGETQYF.